The clone carrying this T cell receptor beta chain is termed medium-sized. What it recognizes is unknown. As originally analysed: Building a distant-metastasis classifier for papillary thyroid cancer drew on CDR3 differences across clinicopathological groups. TCRdb ran MiXCR on the PCR reads. These V and J calls rely on TCRdb rather than the paper's analysis. The sample records fewer than 25,000 clones, less than 20% being singletons. Among the patients, none had received any treatment before thyroid surgery. This sample was taken from a study of metastatic and nonmetastatic thyroid tumors. Study summary: It was across blood and tumor or nodule tissue from malignant and benign thyroid patients that repertoires were compared. Notes on the study in general: Significantly greater TCR beta diversity was reportedly found in malignant thyroid tumors than in benign nodules (in blood and tumor).

This CDR3 spans 14 amino acids. Losses at the gene ends were 5 bases for V and 4 bases for J; bases not matched to a gene: 3. The gene calls are TRBV12-3 or TRBV12-4 and TRBJ2-2, with 8 bases fitting TRBD2. The TCR comes from a male donor with papillary thyroid cancer or a benign thyroid nodule (not recorded which). Some clones in this sample may be carry-over from other donors' samples. Sequencing was done on a sample of adjacent normal tissue. The CDR3 nucleotides read TGTGCCAGCAGTCTGGGACTAGTCACCGGGGAGCTGTTTTTT. It encodes CASSLGLVTGELFF.